The clone carrying this T cell receptor beta chain was recorded a few times. Using a J-beta primer mix together with a sample-barcoded 5' primer, a second PCR was run for roughly 7 to 11 cycles. TCRdb used MiXCR to reprocess the 5' RACE reads, holding one entry per CDR3 protein. The sample carries about 1,400,000 distinct CDR3 sequences, about 43% recorded once. This sample was included in a study of blood T cells in healthy people across ages. The sample taken for sequencing was blood. The origin of this receptor is a woman aged 18-30 years in good health.

The CDR3 DNA sequence: TGTGCCAGCAGTGAGGCCCCGACAGGGAGTATTCAGTACTTC. This sequence encodes CASSEAPTGSIQYF. The chain recombines TRBV25-1 with TRBJ2-4; 7 bases fit TRBD1. CDR1 MGHDK and CDR2 SYGVNS come from the germline V gene. V trimming: 3 bases; J trimming: 10 bases; junction bases outside the gene matches: 9. The CDR3 consists of 14 residues. Variable domain in full (rest from reference TRBV25-1 and TRBJ2-4): EADIYQTPRYLVIGTGKKITLECSQTMGHDKMYWYQQDPGMELHLIHYSYGVNSTEKGDLSSESTVSRIRTEHFPLTLESARPSHTSQYLCASSEAPTGSIQYFGAGTRLSVL.